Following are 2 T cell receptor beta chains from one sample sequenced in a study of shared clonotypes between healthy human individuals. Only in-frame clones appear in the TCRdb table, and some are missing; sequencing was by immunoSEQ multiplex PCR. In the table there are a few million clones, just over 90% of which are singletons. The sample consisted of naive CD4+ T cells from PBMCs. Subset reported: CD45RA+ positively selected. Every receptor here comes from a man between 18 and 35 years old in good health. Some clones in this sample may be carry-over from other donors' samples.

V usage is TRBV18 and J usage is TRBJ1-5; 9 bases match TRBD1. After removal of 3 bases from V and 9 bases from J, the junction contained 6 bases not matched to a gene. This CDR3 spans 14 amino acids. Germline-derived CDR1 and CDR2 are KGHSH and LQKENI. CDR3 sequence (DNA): TGTGCCAGCTCACCCGGACAGGGGCAGCGGCCCCAGCATTTT. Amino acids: CASSPGQGQRPQHF.

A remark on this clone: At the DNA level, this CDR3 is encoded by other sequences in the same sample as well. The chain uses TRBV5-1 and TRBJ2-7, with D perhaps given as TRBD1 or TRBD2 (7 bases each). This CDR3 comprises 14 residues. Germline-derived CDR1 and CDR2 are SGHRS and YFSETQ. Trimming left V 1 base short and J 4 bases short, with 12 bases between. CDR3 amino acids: CASSLSQGGYEQYF. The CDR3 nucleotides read TGCGCCAGCAGCTTGTCGCAGGGGGGGTACGAGCAGTACTTC. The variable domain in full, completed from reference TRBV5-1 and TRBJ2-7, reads KAGVTQTPRYLIKTRGQQVTLSCSPISGHRSVSWYQQTPGQGLQFLFEYFSETQRNKGNFPGRFSGRQFSNSRSEMNVSTLELGDSALYLCASSLSQGGYEQYFGPGTRLTVT.